The rows below give T cell receptor beta chains drawn from one sample of a study of cytomegalovirus exposure and HLA in healthy donors. The table came from immunoSEQ multiplex PCR; TCRdb's copy has only in-frame clones and leaves some out. The profile shows over 100,000 clones, more than 65% of them singletons. The source material was PBMCs. These receptors came from a young woman in good health and CMV-seropositive. CDR3s include the opening cysteine and the closing phenylalanine or tryptophan. The order of the fields is clone size, V gene, J gene, D gene, CDR3 protein, CDR3 DNA. The D gene is left open where the match is weak. Clone size appears in some rows only: once, few, many, or a class for an expanded clone.

clone_size: -; v_call: TRBV14; j_call: TRBJ1-6; d_call: -; cdr3_aa: CASSSSGGGTSPYNSPLHF; cdr3_nt: TGTGCCAGCAGCTCCTCGGGAGGGGGGACGAGCCCCTATAATTCACCCCTCCACTTT
clone_size: -; v_call: TRBV4-1; j_call: TRBJ2-1; d_call: TRBD2; cdr3_aa: CASSQGSGGTNEQFF; cdr3_nt: TGCGCCAGCAGCCAAGGAAGCGGGGGGACCAATGAGCAGTTCTTC
clone_size: few; v_call: TRBV2; j_call: TRBJ2-5; d_call: -; cdr3_aa: CASSVNSGETQYF; cdr3_nt: TGTGCCAGCAGTGTCAACTCCGGGGAGACCCAGTACTTC
clone_size: -; v_call: TRBV7-9; j_call: TRBJ2-7; d_call: -; cdr3_aa: CSSSSEEPPLDPYEQYF; cdr3_nt: TGTTCCAGCAGCTCAGAGGAGCCACCTCTAGACCCCTACGAGCAGTACTTC
clone_size: -; v_call: TRBV2; j_call: TRBJ2-1; d_call: TRBD1; cdr3_aa: CASRGTAAGNEQFF; cdr3_nt: TGTGCCAGCAGGGGGACAGCGGCGGGCAATGAGCAGTTCTTC
clone_size: -; v_call: TRBV7-3; j_call: TRBJ2-3; d_call: TRBD1; cdr3_aa: CASTEQGSETDTQYF; cdr3_nt: TGTGCCAGCACGGAACAGGGGTCGGAAACAGATACGCAGTATTTT
clone_size: once; v_call: TRBV6-6; j_call: TRBJ1-1; d_call: TRBD1; cdr3_aa: CASSYSNRGRTEAFF; cdr3_nt: TGTGCCAGCAGTTACTCGAACAGGGGGCGAACTGAAGCTTTCTTT
clone_size: -; v_call: TRBV7-8; j_call: TRBJ1-5; d_call: -; cdr3_aa: CASSLNTGINNQPQHF; cdr3_nt: TGTGCCAGCAGCTTAAATACAGGGATCAACAATCAGCCCCAGCATTTT
clone_size: -; v_call: TRBV2; j_call: TRBJ1-6; d_call: -; cdr3_aa: CATAPREADSPLHF; cdr3_nt: TGTGCCACTGCCCCCCGGGAGGCGGATTCACCCCTCCACTTT
clone_size: once; v_call: TRBV7-9; j_call: TRBJ2-1; d_call: -; cdr3_aa: CASSLGGSYNEQFF; cdr3_nt: TGTGCCAGCAGCTTAGGTGGCTCATACAATGAGCAGTTCTTC
clone_size: -; v_call: TRBV4-1; j_call: TRBJ2-2; d_call: -; cdr3_aa: CASSQGTTTNTGELFF; cdr3_nt: TGCGCCAGCAGCCAAGGGACAACAACGAACACCGGGGAGCTGTTTTTT
clone_size: -; v_call: TRBV28; j_call: TRBJ1-2; d_call: TRBD1; cdr3_aa: CASSLGQGRDYTF; cdr3_nt: TGTGCCAGCAGTTTGGGACAGGGCAGGGACTACACCTTC
clone_size: few; v_call: TRBV7-2; j_call: TRBJ2-7; d_call: TRBD2; cdr3_aa: CASSLSGALYYEQYF; cdr3_nt: TGTGCCAGCAGCCTTAGCGGGGCGCTTTACTACGAGCAGTACTTC
clone_size: -; v_call: TRBV6-6; j_call: TRBJ1-2; d_call: -; cdr3_aa: CASSSPQEGYYGYTF; cdr3_nt: TGTGCCAGCAGCTCCCCTCAGGAGGGCTACTATGGCTACACCTTC
clone_size: once; v_call: TRBV7-9; j_call: TRBJ2-1; d_call: TRBD1; cdr3_aa: CSSSLEQGTKGEQFF; cdr3_nt: TGTTCCAGCAGCTTAGAACAGGGGACAAAGGGTGAGCAGTTCTTC
clone_size: -; v_call: TRBV7-8; j_call: TRBJ2-7; d_call: TRBD1; cdr3_aa: CASSPHAWTGESYEQYF; cdr3_nt: TGTGCCAGCAGCCCGCACGCCTGGACAGGGGAATCATACGAGCAGTACTTC
clone_size: -; v_call: TRBV5-4; j_call: TRBJ2-7; d_call: -; cdr3_aa: CASSLVSRIDEQYF; cdr3_nt: TGTGCCAGCAGCTTGGTCTCGAGAATCGACGAGCAGTACTTC
clone_size: -; v_call: TRBV15; j_call: TRBJ2-6; d_call: TRBD2; cdr3_aa: CATSRGRGGGDSGANVLTF; cdr3_nt: TGTGCCACCAGCAGAGGAAGAGGCGGGGGGGACTCTGGGGCCAACGTCCTGACTTTC
clone_size: -; v_call: TRBV5-1; j_call: TRBJ1-5; d_call: -; cdr3_aa: CASSLGSGGNQPQHF; cdr3_nt: TGCGCCAGCAGTCTGGGGTCGGGGGGCAATCAGCCCCAGCATTTT
clone_size: -; v_call: TRBV9; j_call: TRBJ2-7; d_call: -; cdr3_aa: CASSVFSSTQTSEQYF; cdr3_nt: TGTGCCAGCAGCGTATTTAGCTCAACCCAAACAAGCGAGCAGTACTTC
clone_size: -; v_call: TRBV5-1; j_call: TRBJ2-2; d_call: -; cdr3_aa: CASSLKTGSNTGELFF; cdr3_nt: TGCGCCAGCAGCTTAAAGACAGGTTCGAACACCGGGGAGCTGTTTTTT
clone_size: once; v_call: TRBV6-1; j_call: TRBJ1-5; d_call: -; cdr3_aa: CASRGQTGNQPQHF; cdr3_nt: TGTGCCAGCAGAGGACAGACGGGGAATCAGCCCCAGCATTTT
clone_size: -; v_call: TRBV4-1; j_call: TRBJ1-5; d_call: -; cdr3_aa: CASSPLPVGDGDNQPQHF; cdr3_nt: TGCGCCAGCAGCCCCCTTCCGGTTGGCGATGGAGACAATCAGCCCCAGCATTTT
clone_size: -; v_call: TRBV28; j_call: TRBJ2-2; d_call: TRBD1; cdr3_aa: CASRTGQGSTGELFF; cdr3_nt: TGTGCCAGCAGAACGGGACAGGGGAGCACCGGGGAGCTGTTTTTT
clone_size: once; v_call: TRBV28; j_call: TRBJ1-5; d_call: -; cdr3_aa: CASSAPGGNQPQHF; cdr3_nt: TGTGCCAGCAGTGCGCCCGGGGGGAATCAGCCCCAGCATTTT
clone_size: -; v_call: TRBV11-1; j_call: TRBJ2-1; d_call: -; cdr3_aa: CASSPQDGSYNEQFF; cdr3_nt: TGTGCCAGCAGCCCACAGGACGGGAGCTACAATGAGCAGTTCTTC
clone_size: -; v_call: TRBV4-1; j_call: TRBJ2-7; d_call: -; cdr3_aa: CASSQVTSTSSYEQYF; cdr3_nt: TGCGCCAGCAGCCAAGTAACGTCGACTAGCTCCTACGAGCAGTACTTC
clone_size: few; v_call: TRBV7-9; j_call: TRBJ1-6; d_call: TRBD1; cdr3_aa: CASGTGEGSPLHF; cdr3_nt: TGTGCCAGCGGCACAGGGGAAGGCTCACCCCTCCACTTT
clone_size: -; v_call: TRBV11-2; j_call: TRBJ1-1; d_call: -; cdr3_aa: CASSPGQLNTEAFF; cdr3_nt: TGTGCCAGCAGCCCTGGACAACTGAACACTGAAGCTTTCTTT
clone_size: -; v_call: TRBV2; j_call: TRBJ1-5; d_call: -; cdr3_aa: CASSAYRDRSGDQPQHF; cdr3_nt: TGTGCCAGCAGTGCTTACAGGGATCGCTCCGGGGATCAGCCCCAGCATTTT
clone_size: -; v_call: TRBV10-1; j_call: TRBJ2-1; d_call: TRBD1; cdr3_aa: CASRDRPSYNEQFF; cdr3_nt: TGCGCCAGCAGGGACAGGCCGTCCTACAATGAGCAGTTCTTC
clone_size: few; v_call: TRBV6-6; j_call: TRBJ1-2; d_call: -; cdr3_aa: CASTGIQGDGYTF; cdr3_nt: TGTGCCAGCACTGGAATACAGGGTGATGGCTACACCTTC
clone_size: -; v_call: TRBV5-5; j_call: TRBJ2-5; d_call: -; cdr3_aa: CASWLSRKETQYF; cdr3_nt: TGTGCCAGCTGGCTGTCTAGGAAAGAGACCCAGTACTTC
clone_size: -; v_call: TRBV6-5; j_call: TRBJ2-3; d_call: TRBD2; cdr3_aa: CASNRAGGTDTQYF; cdr3_nt: TGTGCCAGCAATCGAGCGGGGGGCACAGATACGCAGTATTTT
clone_size: -; v_call: TRBV4-2; j_call: TRBJ2-5; d_call: -; cdr3_aa: CASSPTGETQYF; cdr3_nt: TGTGCCAGCAGCCCGACTGGAGAGACCCAGTACTTC
clone_size: -; v_call: TRBV5-6; j_call: TRBJ1-5; d_call: -; cdr3_aa: CASSFQGKGSNQPQHF; cdr3_nt: TGTGCCAGCAGCTTCCAGGGCAAGGGTAGCAATCAGCCCCAGCATTTT
clone_size: -; v_call: TRBV2; j_call: TRBJ1-2; d_call: -; cdr3_aa: CASSDTQGGYTF; cdr3_nt: TGTGCCAGCAGTGACACCCAGGGGGGCTACACCTTC
clone_size: -; v_call: TRBV29-1; j_call: TRBJ1-5; d_call: -; cdr3_aa: CSGSQGDTSNQPQHF; cdr3_nt: TGCAGCGGATCACAGGGAGATACGAGCAATCAGCCCCAGCATTTT
clone_size: -; v_call: TRBV14; j_call: TRBJ1-2; d_call: -; cdr3_aa: CASSQEIETPLNYGYTF; cdr3_nt: TGTGCCAGCAGCCAAGAAATCGAGACACCTCTTAACTATGGCTACACCTTC
clone_size: -; v_call: TRBV29-1; j_call: TRBJ2-7; d_call: TRBD1; cdr3_aa: CSGLTGGHEQYF; cdr3_nt: TGCAGCGGCCTCACAGGGGGACACGAGCAGTACTTC
clone_size: -; v_call: TRBV19; j_call: TRBJ1-2; d_call: -; cdr3_aa: CASSSLSYGTTNYGYTF; cdr3_nt: TGTGCCAGTAGTTCCCTCTCCTACGGGACAACTAACTATGGCTACACCTTC
clone_size: -; v_call: TRBV7-9; j_call: TRBJ1-2; d_call: -; cdr3_aa: CSSSLNTYGYTF; cdr3_nt: TGTTCCAGCAGCTTAAACACCTATGGCTACACCTTC
clone_size: -; v_call: TRBV6-4; j_call: TRBJ2-7; d_call: -; cdr3_aa: CASRWPAPGEQYF; cdr3_nt: TGTGCCAGCAGGTGGCCAGCCCCGGGGGAGCAGTACTTC
clone_size: -; v_call: TRBV6-1; j_call: TRBJ1-1; d_call: -; cdr3_aa: CASSELGQGEAFF; cdr3_nt: TGTGCCAGCAGTGAGCTCGGGCAGGGAGAAGCTTTCTTT
clone_size: -; v_call: TRBV30; j_call: TRBJ2-6; d_call: -; cdr3_aa: CAWSPRRANVLTF; cdr3_nt: TGTGCCTGGAGCCCGAGAAGGGCCAACGTCCTGACTTTC
clone_size: -; v_call: TRBV27; j_call: TRBJ2-7; d_call: -; cdr3_aa: CASGVLAGAWEQYF; cdr3_nt: TGTGCCAGCGGGGTACTGGCGGGGGCCTGGGAGCAGTACTTC
clone_size: -; v_call: TRBV7-3; j_call: TRBJ2-1; d_call: -; cdr3_aa: CASSESILREQFF; cdr3_nt: TGTGCCAGCAGCGAAAGCATCCTACGTGAGCAGTTCTTC
clone_size: -; v_call: TRBV30; j_call: TRBJ2-3; d_call: TRBD2; cdr3_aa: CAWSELAGENTQYF; cdr3_nt: TGTGCCTGGAGTGAACTAGCGGGAGAAAATACGCAGTATTTT
clone_size: -; v_call: TRBV18; j_call: TRBJ2-1; d_call: TRBD2; cdr3_aa: CASSPLLAGWVSEQFF; cdr3_nt: TGTGCCAGCTCACCCCTTCTAGCGGGGTGGGTCAGTGAGCAGTTCTTC
clone_size: once; v_call: TRBV6-5; j_call: TRBJ2-1; d_call: TRBD2; cdr3_aa: CASSRGLATDEQFF; cdr3_nt: TGTGCCAGCAGTCGTGGACTAGCAACTGATGAGCAGTTCTTC
clone_size: -; v_call: TRBV6-5; j_call: TRBJ1-5; d_call: -; cdr3_aa: CASTQGSNQPQHF; cdr3_nt: TGTGCCAGCACCCAGGGTAGCAATCAGCCCCAGCATTTT
clone_size: -; v_call: TRBV15; j_call: TRBJ1-3; d_call: -; cdr3_aa: CATSRDGGDWNTIYF; cdr3_nt: TGTGCCACCAGCAGAGATGGAGGGGATTGGAACACCATATATTTT
clone_size: few; v_call: TRBV7-2; j_call: TRBJ1-4; d_call: -; cdr3_aa: CASSLAGGANEKLFF; cdr3_nt: TGTGCCAGCAGCCTAGCCGGGGGTGCTAATGAAAAACTGTTTTTT
clone_size: -; v_call: TRBV5-1; j_call: TRBJ2-1; d_call: -; cdr3_aa: CASSLVMSSYNEQFF; cdr3_nt: TGCGCCAGCAGCTTGGTGATGAGCTCCTACAATGAGCAGTTCTTC
clone_size: once; v_call: TRBV5-6; j_call: TRBJ2-2; d_call: -; cdr3_aa: CASSSGVGGELFF; cdr3_nt: TGTGCCAGCAGCTCAGGGGTGGGCGGGGAGCTGTTTTTT
clone_size: few; v_call: TRBV10-2; j_call: TRBJ2-7; d_call: TRBD1; cdr3_aa: CASKGTGYHEQYF; cdr3_nt: TGCGCCAGCAAAGGGACAGGGTACCACGAGCAGTACTTC